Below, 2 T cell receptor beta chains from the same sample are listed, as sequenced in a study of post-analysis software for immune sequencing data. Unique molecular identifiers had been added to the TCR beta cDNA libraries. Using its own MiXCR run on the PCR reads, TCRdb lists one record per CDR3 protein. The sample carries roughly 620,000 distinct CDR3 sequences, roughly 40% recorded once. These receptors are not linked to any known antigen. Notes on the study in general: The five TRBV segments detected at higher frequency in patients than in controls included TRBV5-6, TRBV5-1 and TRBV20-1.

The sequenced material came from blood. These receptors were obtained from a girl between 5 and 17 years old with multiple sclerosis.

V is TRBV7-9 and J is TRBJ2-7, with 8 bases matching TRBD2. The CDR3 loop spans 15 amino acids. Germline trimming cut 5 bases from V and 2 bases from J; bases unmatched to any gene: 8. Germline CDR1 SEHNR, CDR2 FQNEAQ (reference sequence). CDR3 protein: CASSVNGGGAYEQYF. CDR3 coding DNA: TGTGCCAGCAGCGTAAACGGGGGGGGCGCCTACGAGCAGTACTTC. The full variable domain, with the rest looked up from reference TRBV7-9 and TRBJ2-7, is DTGVSQNPRHKITKRGQNVTFRCDPISEHNRLYWYRQTLGQGPEFLTYFQNEAQLEKSRLLSDRFSAERPKGSFSTLEIQRTEQGDSAMYLCASSVNGGGAYEQYFGPGTRLTVT.

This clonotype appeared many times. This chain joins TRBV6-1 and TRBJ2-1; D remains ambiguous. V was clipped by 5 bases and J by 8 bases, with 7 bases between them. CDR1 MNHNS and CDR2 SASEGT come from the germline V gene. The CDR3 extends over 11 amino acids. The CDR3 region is CASSTLDEQFF. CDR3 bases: TGTGCCAGCAGTACCCTGGATGAGCAGTTCTTC.